Below, 10 T cell receptor beta chains from the same sample are listed, as sequenced in a study of blood T cell repertoires in COVID-19. Clones were read by immunoSEQ multiplex PCR, and TCRdb kept only the in-frame ones, dropping some. This table has 250,000 to 350,000 clones, around 90% appearing once. The source material was PBMCs or T cells enriched from blood (not recorded which). The receptors stem from a woman under 40 who had recovered from COVID-19.

The rearrangement links TRBV7-8 to TRBJ2-7, with D possibly being TRBD2 (5 bases). Germline CDR1 reads SGHVS; CDR2 reads FQNEAQ. The CDR3 has 13 amino acids. The V and J ends lost 6 bases and 7 bases respectively, with 16 bases between them. The DNA for the CDR3 is TGTGCCAGCAGTCTCGGGGAAGTGGGTGAGCAGTACTTC. The encoded protein is CASSLGEVGEQYF. The complete variable domain, with remaining parts taken from reference TRBV7-8 and TRBJ2-7, reads GAGVSQSPRYKVAKRGQDVALRCDPISGHVSLFWYQQALGQGPEFLTYFQNEAQLDKSGLPSDRFFAERPEGSVSTLKIQRTQQEDSAVYLCASSLGEVGEQYFGPGTRLTVT.

The chain recombines TRBV4-2 with TRBJ2-2; no clear D gene. Germline-derived CDR1 and CDR2 are LGHNA and YNFKEQ. The CDR3 runs to 14 residues. Trimming took 4 bases from V and 4 from J, leaving 10 bases between them. The DNA of the CDR3 is TGTGCCAGCAGCCCAGTTCCGGGCACCGGGGAGCTGTTTTTT. It yields the protein CASSPVPGTGELFF.

The CDR3 region is CASSPNSERQYF. CDR3 sequence (DNA): TGTGCCAGCAGCCCAAATTCCGAGCGGCAGTACTTC. This chain connects TRBV7-9 to TRBJ2-7; D is ambiguous. The V and J ends lost 5 bases and 9 bases respectively, with 14 bases between them. The CDR3 extends over 12 amino acids. The V gene's germline CDR1 is SEHNR and CDR2 FQNEAQ (reference sequence).

The chain has TRBV9 and TRBJ2-2; D call uncertain. V gave up 1 base and J gave up 0 bases, with 10 bases separating them. The CDR3 spans 16 residues. Germline lookup yields CDR1 SGDLS and CDR2 YYNGEE. CDR3 coding DNA: TGTGCCAGCAGCGTAATGCAGATCCCGAACACCGGGGAGCTGTTTTTT. As protein: CASSVMQIPNTGELFF.

The gene calls are TRBV9 and TRBJ2-7, with 10 bases that match TRBD2. V lost 0 bases, J lost 2 bases, and 8 bases stayed unmatched. Germline values: CDR1 SGDLS, CDR2 YYNGEE. The CDR3 is made up of 17 amino acids. The CDR3 is CASSVASGTSETYEQYF. Here the CDR3 DNA reads TGTGCCAGCAGCGTAGCCTCCGGGACTAGCGAGACCTACGAGCAGTACTTC.

A word on this clone: Other DNA sequences in the sample encode the same CDR3. The chain carries TRBV28 and TRBJ1-5; 10 nucleotides align to TRBD1. The length of the CDR3 is 14 residues. Germline CDR1 MDHEN, CDR2 SYDVKM. With V trimmed by 3 bases and J by 6 bases, 2 bases remained unmatched. CDR3 sequence (DNA): TGTGCCAGCAGTTTTGGGACAGGGGTTCAGCCCCAGCATTTT. Protein: CASSFGTGVQPQHF.

This chain joins TRBV27 and TRBJ2-1, with 9 bases identical to TRBD2. Trimming cost V 4 bases and J 5 bases; bases outside gene matches: 9. The CDR3 totals 16 residues. Germline lookup yields CDR1 MNHEY and CDR2 SMNVEV (reference sequence). The CDR3 loop is CASSSLGSGRNNEQFF. The CDR3 DNA reads TGTGCCAGCAGTTCCCTCGGTAGCGGGAGAAACAATGAGCAGTTCTTC.

This chain connects TRBV4-3 to TRBJ2-1; a possible D gene is TRBD2 (6 bases). This CDR3 is built from 16 residues. CDR1 and CDR2 (germline): LGHNA, YSLEER. With 0 bases removed from V and 4 bases from J, the gap between germline ends came to 13 bases. The CDR3 region has the DNA TGCGCCAGCAGCCAAGAAGCGGCTAGCGCTTACAATGAGCAGTTCTTC. Translating it yields CASSQEAASAYNEQFF.

The chain uses TRBV24-1 and TRBJ2-1; 11 bases line up with TRBD2. The CDR3 runs to 16 residues. The J segment lost 6 bases and the V segment lost 3 bases, leaving 6 bases of the junction unmatched. Germline CDR1 and CDR2: KGHDR and SFDVKD. In nucleotides, the CDR3 is TGTGCCACCAGTGATCCGACTAGCGGGAAGGGCAATGAGCAGTTCTTC. This encodes CATSDPTSGKGNEQFF.

V is TRBV5-1 and J is TRBJ2-1, with 9 nucleotides matching TRBD2. Losses at the gene ends were 0 bases for V and 6 bases for J; bases not matched to a gene: 7. CDR1 and CDR2 (germline): SGHRS, YFSETQ. The CDR3 extends over 16 amino acids. The CDR3 coding sequence is TGCGCCAGCAGCTTGGCTGGCGGGAGGGCCCCCAATGAGCAGTTCTTC. Translation: CASSLAGGRAPNEQFF.